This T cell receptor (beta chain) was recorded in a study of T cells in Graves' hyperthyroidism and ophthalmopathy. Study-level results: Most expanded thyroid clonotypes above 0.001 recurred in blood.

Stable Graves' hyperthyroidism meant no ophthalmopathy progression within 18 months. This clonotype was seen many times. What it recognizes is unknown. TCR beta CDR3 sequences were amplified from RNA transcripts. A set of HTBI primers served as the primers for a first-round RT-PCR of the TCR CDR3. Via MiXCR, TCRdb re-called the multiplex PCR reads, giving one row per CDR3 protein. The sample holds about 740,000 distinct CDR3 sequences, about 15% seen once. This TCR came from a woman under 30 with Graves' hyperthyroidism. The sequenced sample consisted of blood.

For the CDR3, the DNA is TGTGCCTGGAGTCACGCGGGAGGCCCTAGGGATACGCAGTATTTT. This sequence encodes CAWSHAGGPRDTQYF. The chain recombines TRBV30 with TRBJ2-3; the match to TRBD2 covers 8 bases. The trim removed 2 bases at V and 6 bases at J, leaving 10 bases unmatched. Per germline, CDR1 GTSNPN and CDR2 SVGIG (reference sequence). The length of the CDR3 is 15 residues.